One sample yielded the 22 T cell receptor beta chains listed below, sequenced in a study of T cells in Graves' hyperthyroidism and ophthalmopathy. From RNA transcripts, TCR beta CDR3 regions were amplified. The TCR CDR3 first-round RT-PCR relied on the HTBI primer set. MiXCR, applied by TCRdb to the multiplex PCR reads, yields one record per CDR3 protein. The repertoire consists of about 700,000 distinct CDR3 sequences, with 12% to 15% occurring once and the leading ten covering 10%. Sequencing used blood. All receptors derive from a woman in her late teens or twenties with Graves' hyperthyroidism.

The rearrangement links TRBV6-2 or TRBV6-3 to TRBJ2-5; D ambiguous. Trimming took off 1 base at V and 1 base at J, with 4 bases between the two ends. This CDR3 is built from 13 residues. The V gene's germline CDR1 is MNHEY and CDR2 SVGEGT. The CDR3 sequence is CASSYYRQETQYF. The CDR3 nucleotides read TGTGCCAGCAGTTACTATCGCCAAGAGACCCAGTACTTC.

Ten or more counts support this clonotype. The J gene is TRBJ1-5, the V gene TRBV12-5, with 8 bases matching TRBD1. Germline assignment: CDR1 LGHNT and CDR2 FRNRAP. The CDR3 loop spans 19 amino acids. V trimming: 7 bases; J trimming: 2 bases; junction bases outside the gene matches: 19. CDR3 in amino acids: CASAQWGKETGEGNQPQHF. The CDR3 DNA follows: TGTGCTAGTGCCCAATGGGGGAAAGAGACAGGGGAGGGCAATCAGCCCCAGCATTTT. The full variable domain, with the rest looked up from reference TRBV12-5 and TRBJ1-5, is DARVTQTPRHKVTEMGQEVTMRCQPILGHNTVFWYRQTMMQGLELLAYFRNRAPLDDSGMPKDRFSAEMPDATLATLKIQPSEPRDSAVYFCASAQWGKETGEGNQPQHFGDGTRLSIL.

The table lists this clonotype with many counts. The genes are TRBV20-1 and TRBJ2-7; 8 nucleotides align to TRBD2. Germline CDR1 DFQATT, CDR2 SNEGSKA (reference sequence). V lost 0 bases to trimming and J lost 0 bases; unmatched junction nucleotides: 7. The CDR3 runs to 16 residues. The CDR3: CSARDWGGRSSYEQYF. For the CDR3, the DNA is TGCAGTGCTAGAGATTGGGGCGGGAGGAGCTCCTACGAGCAGTACTTC.

This clonotype was seen ten or more times. The rearrangement links TRBV3-1 to TRBJ2-7, with 8 bases matching TRBD1. Germline trimming cut 1 base from V and 4 bases from J; bases unmatched to any gene: 3. Per the germline V gene, CDR1 is LGHDT and CDR2 is YNNKEL (reference sequence). There are 14 residues in the CDR3. The CDR3 is CASSQAGGSYEQYF. The DNA of the CDR3 is TGTGCCAGCAGCCAAGCAGGGGGCTCATACGAGCAGTACTTC.

This clonotype was recorded many times. The chain has TRBV12-3 or TRBV12-4 and TRBJ2-3; 9 bases fit TRBD1. The V segment lost 4 bases and the J segment 2 bases; nucleotides outside the gene matches: 4. CDR3 length: 15 amino acids. The CDR3 nucleotides read TGTGCCAGCAGTTCCGGGACAGGGACCACAGATACGCAGTATTTT. Translated: CASSSGTGTTDTQYF.

This clonotype was found many times. V gene TRBV12-3 or TRBV12-4 combines with J gene TRBJ2-1, with 11 nucleotides matching TRBD2. The V segment lost 5 bases and the J segment 3 bases; nucleotides outside the gene matches: 12. This CDR3 is built from 18 residues. DNA of the CDR3: TGTGCCAGCAGTCGCCACCTTCAACTAGCGGGGGACTACAATGAGCAGTTCTTC. This sequence encodes CASSRHLQLAGDYNEQFF.

This clonotype was counted many times. This chain uses TRBV11-2 with TRBJ2-5, with D perhaps TRBD1 or TRBD2 (5 bases each). CDR1 and CDR2 (germline): SGHAT, FQNNGV. The V end lost 1 base, the J end lost 3 bases, and 12 bases lay between the germline ends. The CDR3 is 15 residues long. The CDR3 region is CASSLGVGEKETQYF. CDR3 nucleotide sequence: TGTGCCAGCAGCTTAGGAGTGGGGGAGAAAGAGACCCAGTACTTC. The entire variable domain, with the rest obtained from reference TRBV11-2 and TRBJ2-5, is as follows: EAGVAQSPRYKIIEKRQSVAFWCNPISGHATLYWYQQILGQGPKLLIQFQNNGVVDDSQLPKDRFSAERLKGVDSTLKIQPAKLEDSAVYLCASSLGVGEKETQYFGPGTRLLVL.

This clonotype showed up many times. The chain joins TRBV2 to TRBJ2-5; 9 bases fit TRBD1. This CDR3 is built from 19 residues. Germline V gene lookup returns CDR1 SNHLY and CDR2 FYNNEI. The trim removed 6 bases at V and 4 bases at J, leaving 21 bases unmatched. Here the CDR3 reads CASSGDRDWAVLFGETQYF. Written as DNA, the CDR3 is TGTGCCAGCAGCGGGGACAGGGATTGGGCCGTGTTATTTGGAGAGACCCAGTACTTC.

The chain employs TRBV2 and TRBJ2-7; D possibly corresponds to TRBD1 (5 bases). Germline V gene data show CDR1 as SNHLY and CDR2 as FYNNEI. The CDR3 runs 12 residues. V lost 8 bases and J lost 2, with 10 bases in between. The CDR3 coding sequence is TGTGCCAGCCTGACAGAAACCTACGAGCAGTACTTC. This sequence encodes CASLTETYEQYF.

The CDR3, as DNA: TGTGCCAGCAGCTTAAGGACAGGTTACCAAGAGACCCAGTACTTC. Translating gives CASSLRTGYQETQYF. The J gene is TRBJ2-5, the V gene TRBV7-9; 7 bases map to TRBD1. The germline gives CDR1 SEHNR, CDR2 FQNEAQ (reference sequence). The CDR3 has 15 amino acids. With V trimmed by 2 bases and J by 0 bases, 3 bases remained unmatched.

The sample holds a few counts of this clonotype. The chain links TRBV7-2 to TRBJ2-4; 9 nucleotides agree with TRBD1. The CDR3 spans 13 residues. Germline V CDR1 and CDR2: SGHTA, FQGNSA. V shed 5 bases, J shed 9 bases, and the junction held 5 bases outside the gene matches. The CDR3 DNA sequence: TGTGCCAGCAGCCCGACAGGGGGGGGCATTCAGTACTTC. This sequence encodes CASSPTGGGIQYF.

J is TRBJ2-6 and V is TRBV11-2; D might be TRBD2 (5 bases). The V gene's germline CDR1 is SGHAT and CDR2 FQNNGV. The CDR3 runs 15 residues. V gave up 5 bases and J gave up 2 bases, with 10 bases separating them. CDR3 loop: CASSLERAGANVLTF. DNA of the CDR3: TGTGCCAGCAGCCTCGAGAGGGCTGGGGCCAACGTCCTGACTTTC.

This clonotype occurred a few times. The gene calls are TRBV11-2 and TRBJ2-3, with 8 positions matching TRBD2. CDR3 size: 14 residues. V gave up 3 bases and J gave up 7 bases; unmatched junction bases: 6. In germline, CDR1 is SGHAT, CDR2 FQNNGV. CDR3 region: CASSFRTSSYTQYF. The CDR3 nucleotides read TGTGCCAGCAGCTTTCGGACTAGCAGCTATACGCAGTATTTT.

This clonotype has a handful of counts. The junction differs from germline at one of its ends, possibly a read error. The CDR3, as DNA: TGTGCCAGCATCTTAACCGGGCAGACCTACACCTTC. Translated: CASILTGQTYTF. The chain is built from TRBV7-9 and TRBJ1-2; unclear D gene. CDR3 size: 12 residues. CDR1 is SEHNR, CDR2 FQNEAQ, per germline (reference sequence).

Note on this clonotype: Germline and junction disagree at one end, which may indicate a read error. The gene calls are TRBV12-3 or TRBV12-4 and TRBJ2-3, with TRBD2 identical over 7 bases. The length of the CDR3 is 16 residues. The CDR3: CTSSFMVGEGTDTQYF. The CDR3 DNA follows: TGTACCAGCAGTTTTATGGTCGGGGAGGGGACAGATACGCAGTATTTT.

At least ten counts were recorded for this clonotype. The genes are TRBV27 and TRBJ2-7; TRBD1 or TRBD2 may be the D gene (6 bases each). CDR3 size: 15 residues. V was clipped by 8 bases and J by 1 base, with 18 bases between them. CDR1 is MNHEY, CDR2 SMNVEV, per germline (reference sequence). In nucleotides, the CDR3 is TGTGCCAGCCAAGCCATCCAAGGGGGGTCCTACGAGCAGTACTTC. It is translated as CASQAIQGGSYEQYF.

This clonotype was picked up many times. The CDR3 sequence: CAISGKLAGGSYNEQFF. The CDR3 nucleotides read TGTGCCATCAGTGGGAAACTAGCAGGGGGCTCCTACAATGAGCAGTTCTTC. V usage is TRBV10-3 and J usage is TRBJ2-1; D possibly corresponds to TRBD1 (7 bases). The CDR3 runs 17 residues. The V gene lost 4 bases and the J gene lost 0 bases, with 16 bases spanning the gap. The germline gives CDR1 ENHRY, CDR2 SYGVKD.

The V and J genes are TRBV4-1 and TRBJ2-1; D not certain. Trimming left V 1 base short and J 0 bases short, with 10 bases between. This CDR3 comprises 16 residues. CDR1 is MGHRA and CDR2 is YSYEKL in the germline V gene. In DNA, the CDR3 is TGCGCCAGCAGCCAAGCTTTCTTGAGCTCCTACAATGAGCAGTTCTTC. It translates to CASSQAFLSSYNEQFF.

There are a few counts of this clonotype. This chain connects TRBV24-1 to TRBJ2-2, with no clear D. V lost 3 bases and J lost 5, with 9 bases in between. Germline values: CDR1 KGHDR, CDR2 SFDVKD. The CDR3 spans 14 residues. The CDR3 DNA is TGTGCCACCAGTGATCCTTACTTTACCGGGGAGCTGTTTTTT. Translating gives CATSDPYFTGELFF.

This clonotype was recorded a few times. The V gene is TRBV10-3, the J gene TRBJ1-5; D is ambiguous. Trimming shortened V by 6 bases and J by 0 bases, and 9 bases separated the two germline ends. The V gene's germline CDR1 is ENHRY and CDR2 SYGVKD. This CDR3 contains 14 residues. The CDR3 is CAISPMGSNQPQHF. In nucleotides, the CDR3 is TGTGCCATCAGCCCTATGGGTAGCAATCAGCCCCAGCATTTT.

This clonotype was counted ten times or more. This chain uses TRBV28 with TRBJ2-7; D remains ambiguous. CDR1 and CDR2 (germline): MDHEN, SYDVKM. The CDR3 is made up of 12 amino acids. Trimming took 5 bases from V and 5 from J, leaving 10 bases between them. The chain's CDR3 is CASSPSPDEQYF. The CDR3 nucleotides read TGTGCCAGCAGTCCGAGCCCGGACGAGCAGTACTTC. Full variable domain (outside the CDR3, taken from reference TRBV28 and TRBJ2-7): DVKVTQSSRYLVKRTGEKVFLECVQDMDHENMFWYRQDPGLGLRLIYFSYDVKMKEKGDIPEGYSVSREKKERFSLILESASTNQTSMYLCASSPSPDEQYFGPGTRLTVT.

At least ten counts were recorded for this clonotype. The V and J genes are TRBV2 and TRBJ2-1; D gene uncertain. V lost 4 bases and J 8 bases, leaving 6 bases between the germline ends. From germline, CDR1 is SNHLY and CDR2 FYNNEI. The length of the CDR3 is 11 residues. The CDR3 is CASSGWDEQFF. DNA of the CDR3: TGTGCCAGCAGTGGATGGGATGAGCAGTTCTTC. Variable domain in full (rest from reference TRBV2 and TRBJ2-1): EPEVTQTPSHQVTQMGQEVILRCVPISNHLYFYWYRQILGQKVEFLVSFYNNEISEKSEIFDDQFSVERPDGSNFTLKIRSTKLEDSAMYFCASSGWDEQFFGPGTRLTVL.